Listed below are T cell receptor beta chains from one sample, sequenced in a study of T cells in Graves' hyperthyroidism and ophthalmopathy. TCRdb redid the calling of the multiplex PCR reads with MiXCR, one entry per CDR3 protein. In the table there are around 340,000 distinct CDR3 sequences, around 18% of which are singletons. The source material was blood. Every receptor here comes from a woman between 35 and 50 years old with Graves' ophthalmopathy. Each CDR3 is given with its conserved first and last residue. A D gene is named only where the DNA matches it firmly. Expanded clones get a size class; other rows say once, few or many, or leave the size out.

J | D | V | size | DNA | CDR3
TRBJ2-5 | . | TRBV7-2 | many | TGTGCCAGCAGCGCTCTCGAGACCCAGTACTTC | CASSALETQYF
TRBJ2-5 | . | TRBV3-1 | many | TGTGCCAGCAGCCGCAGGGGTGAGGAGACCCAGTACTTC | CASSRRGEETQYF
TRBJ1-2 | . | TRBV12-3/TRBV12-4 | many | TGTGCCAGCAGCCTCTCAGGTCCCTATGGCTACACCTTC | CASSLSGPYGYTF
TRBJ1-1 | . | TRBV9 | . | TGTGCCAGCAGCGTAGTGGCAGCATGGAACACTGAAGCTTTCTTT | CASSVVAAWNTEAFF
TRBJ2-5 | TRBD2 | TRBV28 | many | TGTGCCAGCCTGGGGGGGTTGAGGATAGAGACCCAGTACTTC | CASLGGLRIETQYF
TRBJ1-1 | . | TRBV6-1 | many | TGTGCCAGCAGGAGCCGTGCGGGGTGGGGTACTGAAGCTTTCTTT | CASRSRAGWGTEAFF
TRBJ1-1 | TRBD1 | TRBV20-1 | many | TGCAGTGCTAGAGATGCCTCCGCCGGGACAGTGAACACTGAAGCTTTCTTT | CSARDASAGTVNTEAFF
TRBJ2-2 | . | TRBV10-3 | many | TGTGCCATCAGTGAGTTAGTCACCGGGGAGCTGTTTTTT | CAISELVTGELFF
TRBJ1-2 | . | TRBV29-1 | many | TGCAGCGTCAGCAGGGGTCCAACAGATGGCTACACCTTC | CSVSRGPTDGYTF
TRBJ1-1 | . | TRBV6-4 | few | TGTGCCAGCAGTGACTCCTTTGGAGGGAACACTGAAGCTTTCTTT | CASSDSFGGNTEAFF
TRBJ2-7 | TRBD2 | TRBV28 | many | TGTGCCAGCACCCCCCCAGCGGGAGAGGGCGAGCAGTACTTC | CASTPPAGEGEQYF
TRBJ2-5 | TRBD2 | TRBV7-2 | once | TGTGCCAGCAGCTTCCCAAGCGGGGGAGCGCGGGGGTCCCAGTACTTC | CASSFPSGGARGSQYF
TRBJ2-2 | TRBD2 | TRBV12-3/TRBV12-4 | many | TGTGCCTCGAGACTAGCGGAGCGCACCGGGGAGCTGTTTTTT | CASRLAERTGELFF